This T cell receptor (beta chain) comes out of a study of cytomegalovirus exposure and HLA in healthy donors. Notes on the study in general: A few chains tied to CMV proved CMV antigen-specific in vitro. For cytomegalovirus status, the classifier reportedly gave diagnoses with high specificity and sensitivity.

Primers for the PCR totalled 60 Vbeta and 13 Jbeta. Sequencing used immunoSEQ multiplex PCR; TCRdb keeps in-frame clones, though not all of them. The repertoire holds around 220,000 clones, with around 79% as singletons. The CDR3 has 14 amino acids. The V gene lost 0 bases and the J gene lost 8 bases, with 13 bases spanning the gap. CDR1 and CDR2 (germline): MRHNA, SNTAGT. Although they were nominally healthy when sampled, donors likely had unrecorded immune exposures. Points on this clone: What it binds is unknown.

The sequenced material came from PBMCs. This receptor was obtained from a girl aged 2-10 years in good health and CMV-seronegative. The chain recombines TRBV6-4 with TRBJ1-2; D remains ambiguous. CDR3 coding DNA: TGTGCCAGCAGTGACTCGACTGGTCCGGGGGGCTACACCTTC. Its translation is CASSDSTGPGGYTF.